This record covers a single T cell receptor (beta chain). The antigen is not known. Clones were read by immunoSEQ multiplex PCR, and TCRdb kept only the in-frame ones, dropping some. The sample lists roughly 5,700 clones, 85% to 90% occurring once. Germline V gene lookup returns CDR1 MNHEY and CDR2 SVGAGI. Trimming stripped 0 bases from V and 5 bases from J, with 13 bases between. The CDR3 consists of 15 residues. This specimen comes from a study of OX40 agonist ivuxolimab in advanced cancers. Overall study context: Administration of intravenous ivuxolimab to patients occurred every 2 weeks at 0.01 to 10 mg/kg.

Notes on the study in general: Dose levels from 0.1 to 3.0 mg/kg saw CD4+ and CD8+ blood T cells expand clonally by week 6.

The TCR comes from an adult with an advanced solid tumor such as melanoma, head and neck, liver or kidney cancer. V is TRBV6-5 and J is TRBJ2-5; D could derive from TRBD1 or TRBD2 (6 bases each). The material was CD4+ or CD8+ T cells sorted from blood, obtained in a trial of the OX40 agonist ivuxolimab. The CDR3 spells CASSYSTGGFETQYF. CDR3 bases: TGTGCCAGCAGTTACTCGACCGGGGGCTTTGAGACCCAGTACTTC.